This is a list of T cell receptor beta chains from one sample in a study of human T cells and chemical hapten exposure. TCRdb re-analysed the RACE reads in MiXCR, keeping a single row per CDR3 protein. Among 300,000 to 450,000 distinct CDR3 sequences, roughly 5% were seen once, and the ten largest hold around 2.6%. Sequencing was performed on whole blood, taken in connection with sensitization to the hapten diphenylcyclopropenone (DPC). The receptor set was obtained from a woman between 45 and 65 years old with alopecia areata. Some clones in this sample may be carry-over from other donors' samples. CDR3s include the opening cysteine and the closing phenylalanine or tryptophan. The D gene is left open where the match is weak. Not every row has a clone size; where given, it reads once, few, many or a size class.

V	D	J	size	CDR3	DNA
TRBV5-3	.	TRBJ2-5	.	CARSYKLDEPQETQYF	TGTGCCAGAAGCTACAAGCTAGACGAGCCGCAAGAGACCCAGTACTTC
TRBV9	.	TRBJ2-7	many	CASAGEQYF	TGTGCCAGCGCGGGGGAGCAGTACTTC
TRBV5-1	.	TRBJ1-2	.	CASSAVGSDGYTF	TGCGCCAGCAGCGCGGTAGGAAGCGATGGCTACACCTTC
TRBV27	TRBD2	TRBJ2-1	.	CASSVGGSTYEQFF	TGTGCCAGCAGTGTGGGCGGGAGCACCTATGAGCAGTTCTTC
TRBV2	TRBD1	TRBJ1-6	.	CASSATGDSPLHF	TGTGCCAGCAGTGCGACAGGGGATTCACCCCTCCACTTT
TRBV5-1	.	TRBJ2-3	few	CASSLVQGSTDTQYF	TGCGCCAGCAGCTTGGTCCAGGGGAGCACAGATACGCAGTATTTT
TRBV27	.	TRBJ2-7	many	CASGQRGYEQYF	TGTGCCAGCGGTCAACGGGGCTACGAGCAGTACTTC
TRBV3-1	.	TRBJ2-7	many	CASSQAHGEQYF	TGTGCCAGCAGCCAAGCGCATGGCGAGCAGTACTTC
TRBV29-1	.	TRBJ1-1	many	CSVEVATANTEAFF	TGCAGCGTTGAAGTCGCGACAGCGAACACTGAAGCTTTCTTT
TRBV29-1	.	TRBJ1-2	many	CSVRQGDYGYTF	TGCAGCGTTCGTCAGGGCGACTATGGCTACACCTTC
TRBV12-3/TRBV12-4	TRBD2	TRBJ2-7	few	CASSSREASSYEQYF	TGTGCCAGCAGCTCCCGGGAGGCGAGCTCCTACGAGCAGTACTTC
TRBV20-1	.	TRBJ2-7	many	CSARGSFHRNYEQYF	TGCAGTGCTAGAGGGTCCTTCCATCGTAACTACGAGCAGTACTTC
TRBV28	TRBD2	TRBJ2-4	.	CTSSSPGLGAKNIQYF	TGTACCAGCAGTTCGCCGGGACTAGGGGCCAAAAACATTCAGTACTTC
TRBV29-1	TRBD2	TRBJ2-7	many	CSVEESLAANSYEQYF	TGCAGCGTTGAAGAATCACTAGCGGCTAACTCCTACGAGCAGTACTTC
TRBV4-1	.	TRBJ1-1	.	CASSQGGRAEAFF	TGCGCCAGCAGCCAAGGAGGAAGGGCTGAAGCTTTCTTT
TRBV5-1	.	TRBJ2-3	many	CASSSHDTQYF	TGCGCCAGCAGCTCCCACGATACGCAGTATTTT
TRBV7-9	TRBD1	TRBJ1-2	many	CASSRGTGIGGYTF	TGTGCCAGCAGTCGCGGGACAGGGATCGGTGGCTACACCTTC
TRBV12-3/TRBV12-4	TRBD1	TRBJ1-6	many	CASRRQGSDSPLHF	TGTGCCAGCAGACGACAGGGATCGGATTCACCCCTCCACTTT
TRBV12-3/TRBV12-4	.	TRBJ2-3	many	CASSFRGDYTQYF	TGTGCCAGCAGTTTCCGCGGGGACTATACGCAGTATTTT
TRBV10-2	TRBD2	TRBJ2-2	few	CASRDRIGAGVGNTGELFF	TGCGCCAGCAGGGACAGAATCGGAGCGGGAGTGGGTAACACCGGGGAGCTGTTTTTT
TRBV12-3/TRBV12-4	.	TRBJ1-2	few	CASSPPTGLDGYTF	TGTGCCAGCAGTCCGCCAACAGGGCTAGATGGCTACACCTTC
TRBV6-2/TRBV6-3	.	TRBJ1-2	few	CASSYHSANYGYTF	TGTGCCAGCAGTTATCACAGCGCTAACTATGGCTACACCTTC
TRBV7-2	.	TRBJ2-7	many	CASSFPLSYEQYF	TGTGCCAGCAGCTTTCCCCTTTCCTACGAGCAGTACTTC